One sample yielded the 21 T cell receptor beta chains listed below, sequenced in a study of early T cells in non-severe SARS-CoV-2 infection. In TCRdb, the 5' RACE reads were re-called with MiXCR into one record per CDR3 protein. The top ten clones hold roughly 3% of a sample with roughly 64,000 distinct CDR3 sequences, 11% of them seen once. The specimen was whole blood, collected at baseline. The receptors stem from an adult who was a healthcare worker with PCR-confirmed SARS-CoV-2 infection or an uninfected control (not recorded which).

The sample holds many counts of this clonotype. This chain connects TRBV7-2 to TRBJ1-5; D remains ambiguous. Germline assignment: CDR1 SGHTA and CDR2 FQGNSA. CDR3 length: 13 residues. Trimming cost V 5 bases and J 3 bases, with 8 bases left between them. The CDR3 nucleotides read TGTGCCAGCAGCCTCTGGGCCAATCAGCCCCAGCATTTT. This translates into CASSLWANQPQHF.

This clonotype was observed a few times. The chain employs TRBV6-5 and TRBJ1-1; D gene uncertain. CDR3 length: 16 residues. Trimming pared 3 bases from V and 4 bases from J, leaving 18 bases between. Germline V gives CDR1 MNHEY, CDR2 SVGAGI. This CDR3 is CASSYGLGVGSTEAFF. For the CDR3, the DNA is TGTGCCAGCAGTTATGGCCTTGGGGTCGGGAGCACTGAAGCTTTCTTT.

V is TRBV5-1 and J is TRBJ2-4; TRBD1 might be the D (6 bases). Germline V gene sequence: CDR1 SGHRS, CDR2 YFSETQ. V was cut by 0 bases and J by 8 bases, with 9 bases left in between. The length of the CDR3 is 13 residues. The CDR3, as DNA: TGCGCCAGCAGCTTGGCCCACAGGGACATTCAGTACTTC. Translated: CASSLAHRDIQYF.

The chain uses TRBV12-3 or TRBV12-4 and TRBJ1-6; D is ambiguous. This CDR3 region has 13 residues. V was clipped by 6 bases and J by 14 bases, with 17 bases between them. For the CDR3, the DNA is TGTGCCAGCAGCCAAAATGGGTACCGTTCCCTCCACTTT. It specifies CASSQNGYRSLHF.

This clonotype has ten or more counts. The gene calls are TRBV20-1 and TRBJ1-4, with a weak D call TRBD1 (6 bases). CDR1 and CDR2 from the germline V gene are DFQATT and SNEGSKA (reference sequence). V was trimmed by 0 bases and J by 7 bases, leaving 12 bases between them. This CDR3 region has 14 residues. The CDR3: CSARDAQGSEKLFF. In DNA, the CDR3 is TGCAGTGCTAGAGATGCGCAGGGGAGTGAAAAACTGTTTTTT.

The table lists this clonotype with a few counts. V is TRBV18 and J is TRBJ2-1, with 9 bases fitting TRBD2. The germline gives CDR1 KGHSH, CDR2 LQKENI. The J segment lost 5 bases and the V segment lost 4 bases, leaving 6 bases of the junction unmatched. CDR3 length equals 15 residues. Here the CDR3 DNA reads TGTGCCAGCTCACGTAGCGGGGGCCGGGACAATGAGCAGTTCTTC. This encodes CASSRSGGRDNEQFF.

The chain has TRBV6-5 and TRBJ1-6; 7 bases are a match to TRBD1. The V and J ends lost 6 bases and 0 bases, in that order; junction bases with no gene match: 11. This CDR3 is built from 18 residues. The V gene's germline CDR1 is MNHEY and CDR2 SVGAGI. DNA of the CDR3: TGTGCCAGCAGCCTCCCACAGGGGCAAGGCTCCTATAATTCACCCCTCCACTTT. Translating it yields CASSLPQGQGSYNSPLHF.

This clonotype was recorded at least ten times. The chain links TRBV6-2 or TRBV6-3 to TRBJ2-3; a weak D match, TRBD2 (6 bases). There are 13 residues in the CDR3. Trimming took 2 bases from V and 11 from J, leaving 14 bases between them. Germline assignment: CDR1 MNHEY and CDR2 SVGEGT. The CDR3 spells CASSYPQRAMQYF. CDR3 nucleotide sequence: TGTGCCAGCAGTTACCCCCAGCGGGCTATGCAGTATTTT.

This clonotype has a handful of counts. This chain's CDR3 is CASSLRYRRTGANVLTF. The CDR3 DNA sequence: TGTGCCAGCAGTTTACGGTACAGACGGACTGGGGCCAACGTCCTGACTTTC. The chain employs TRBV27 and TRBJ2-6; D gene uncertain. The CDR3 spans 17 residues. Deletions cut 2 bases from V and 2 bases from J, with 13 bases between. Germline V gene lookup returns CDR1 MNHEY and CDR2 SMNVEV (reference sequence).

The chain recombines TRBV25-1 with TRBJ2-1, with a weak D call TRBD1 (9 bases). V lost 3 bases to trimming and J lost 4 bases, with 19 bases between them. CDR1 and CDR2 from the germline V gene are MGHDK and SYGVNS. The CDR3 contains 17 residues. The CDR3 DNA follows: TGTGCCAGCAGTGAGGGCGGGGGGACAGGGCCGTACAATGAGCAGTTCTTC. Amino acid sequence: CASSEGGGTGPYNEQFF. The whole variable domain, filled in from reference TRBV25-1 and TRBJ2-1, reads EADIYQTPRYLVIGTGKKITLECSQTMGHDKMYWYQQDPGMELHLIHYSYGVNSTEKGDLSSESTVSRIRTEHFPLTLESARPSHTSQYLCASSEGGGTGPYNEQFFGPGTRLTVL.

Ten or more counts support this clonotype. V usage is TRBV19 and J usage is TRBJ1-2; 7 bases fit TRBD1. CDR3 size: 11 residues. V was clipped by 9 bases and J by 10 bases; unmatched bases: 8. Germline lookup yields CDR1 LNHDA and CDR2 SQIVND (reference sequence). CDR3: CASRQGDYYTF. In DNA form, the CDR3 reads TGTGCCAGCAGACAGGGAGACTACTACACCTTC. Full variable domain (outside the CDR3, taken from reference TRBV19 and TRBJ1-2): DGGITQSPKYLFRKEGQNVTLSCEQNLNHDAMYWYRQDPGQGLRLIYYSQIVNDFQKGDIAEGYSVSREKKESFPLTVTSAQKNPTAFYLCASRQGDYYTFGSGTRLTVV.

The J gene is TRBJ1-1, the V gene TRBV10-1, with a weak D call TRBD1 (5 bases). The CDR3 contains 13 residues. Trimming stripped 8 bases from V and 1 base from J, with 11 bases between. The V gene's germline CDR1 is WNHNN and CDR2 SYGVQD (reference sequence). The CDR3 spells CASRAGGNTEAFF. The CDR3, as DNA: TGCGCCAGCCGAGCGGGGGGGAACACTGAAGCTTTCTTT.

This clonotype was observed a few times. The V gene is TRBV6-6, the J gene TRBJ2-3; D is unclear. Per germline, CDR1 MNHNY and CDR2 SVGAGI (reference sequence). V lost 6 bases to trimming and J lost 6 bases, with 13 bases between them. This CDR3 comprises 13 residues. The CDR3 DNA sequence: TGTGCCAGCAGCCGAGTCAACGGGGATACGCAGTATTTT. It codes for CASSRVNGDTQYF.

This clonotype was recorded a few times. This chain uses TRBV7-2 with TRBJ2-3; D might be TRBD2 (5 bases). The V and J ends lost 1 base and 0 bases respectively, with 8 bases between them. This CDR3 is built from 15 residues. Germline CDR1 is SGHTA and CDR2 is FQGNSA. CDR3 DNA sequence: TGTGCCAGCAGCTTAGGCCTAGCCAGCACAGATACGCAGTATTTT. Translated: CASSLGLASTDTQYF.

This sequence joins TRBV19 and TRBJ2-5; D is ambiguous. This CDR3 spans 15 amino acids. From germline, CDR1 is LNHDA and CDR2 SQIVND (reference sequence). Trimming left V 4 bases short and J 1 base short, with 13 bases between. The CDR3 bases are TGTGCCAGTAGTAGAGAATTAGCTATCCAAGAGACCCAGTACTTC. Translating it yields CASSRELAIQETQYF. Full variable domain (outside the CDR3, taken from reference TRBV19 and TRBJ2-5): DGGITQSPKYLFRKEGQNVTLSCEQNLNHDAMYWYRQDPGQGLRLIYYSQIVNDFQKGDIAEGYSVSREKKESFPLTVTSAQKNPTAFYLCASSRELAIQETQYFGPGTRLLVL.

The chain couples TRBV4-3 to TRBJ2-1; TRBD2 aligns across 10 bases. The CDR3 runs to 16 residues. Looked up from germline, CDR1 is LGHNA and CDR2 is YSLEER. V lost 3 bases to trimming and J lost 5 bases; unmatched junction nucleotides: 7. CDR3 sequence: CASSHDSGGIHNEQFF. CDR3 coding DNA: TGCGCCAGCAGCCATGATAGCGGGGGGATCCACAATGAGCAGTTCTTC.

The CDR3 coding sequence is TGTGCCAGCAGTTTTCGTCTGAGTGGGGAGACCCAGTACTTC. This sequence encodes CASSFRLSGETQYF. V and J are TRBV28 and TRBJ2-5; D not resolved. This CDR3 spans 14 amino acids. The V end was cut by 3 bases, the J end by 5 bases, with 13 bases between. Germline CDR1 reads MDHEN; CDR2 reads SYDVKM.

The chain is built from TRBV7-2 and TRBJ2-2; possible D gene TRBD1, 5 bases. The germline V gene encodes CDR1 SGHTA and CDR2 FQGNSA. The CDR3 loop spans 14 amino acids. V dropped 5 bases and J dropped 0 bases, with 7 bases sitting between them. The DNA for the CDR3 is TGTGCCAGCAGCCGACAGCCGAACACCGGGGAGCTGTTTTTT. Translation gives CASSRQPNTGELFF.

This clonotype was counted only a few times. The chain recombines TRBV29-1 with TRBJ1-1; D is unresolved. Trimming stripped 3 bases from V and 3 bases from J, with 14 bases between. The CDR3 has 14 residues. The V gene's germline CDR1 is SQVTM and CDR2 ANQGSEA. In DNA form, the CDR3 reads TGCAGCGTTGAGAGCCGGCGCGGGGACACTGAAGCTTTCTTT. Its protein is CSVESRRGDTEAFF.

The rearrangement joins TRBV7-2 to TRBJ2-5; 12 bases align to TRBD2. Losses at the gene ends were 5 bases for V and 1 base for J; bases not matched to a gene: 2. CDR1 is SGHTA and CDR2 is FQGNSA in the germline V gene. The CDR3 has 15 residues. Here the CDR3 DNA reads TGTGCCAGCAGCCCTAGCGGGGGGGCCCAAGAGACCCAGTACTTC. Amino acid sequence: CASSPSGGAQETQYF.

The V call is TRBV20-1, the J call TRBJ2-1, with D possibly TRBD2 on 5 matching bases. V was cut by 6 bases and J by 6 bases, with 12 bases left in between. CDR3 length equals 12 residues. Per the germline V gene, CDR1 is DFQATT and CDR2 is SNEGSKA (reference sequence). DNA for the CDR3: TGCAGTGCCCCTGGCGGGCCCAATGAGCAGTTCTTC. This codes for CSAPGGPNEQFF.